The 8 T cell receptor beta chains listed next were all sequenced from one sample in a study of T cell repertoires in aging, cancer and after chemotherapy. Peripheral blood genomic DNA, not sorted cells or RNA, was the template. Multiplex touch-down PCR with TRB-A/B primers amplified rearranged V-D-J TRB sequences. One entry per CDR3 protein results from TCRdb running MiXCR on the multiplex PCR reads. The sample consists of 13,000 or so distinct CDR3 sequences, roughly 26% of them appearing once. Sequenced: blood. Every receptor here comes from a human donor in good health.

This rearrangement joins TRBV6-2 or TRBV6-3 to TRBJ1-6; D remains ambiguous. V was shortened by 0 bases and J by 0 bases, with 15 bases between the two germline ends. This CDR3 has 19 amino acids. Germline CDR1 and CDR2: MNHEY and SVGEGT. In DNA, the CDR3 is TGTGCCAGCAGTTACTCGAGGGTGACGAGGGCCTCCTATAATTCACCCCTCCACTTT. Amino acid sequence: CASSYSRVTRASYNSPLHF.

This clonotype was observed a few times. The chain couples TRBV5-4 to TRBJ2-1; 10 bases line up with TRBD2. Germline loops: CDR1 SGHNT, CDR2 YYREEE (reference sequence). CDR3 length: 15 amino acids. V lost 5 bases to trimming and J lost 7 bases; unmatched junction nucleotides: 9. DNA of the CDR3: TGTGCCAGCAGATCTGGACTAGCGGCGTTGAATGAGCAGTTCTTC. This gives the protein CASRSGLAALNEQFF.

By share, this clonotype ranks as medium-sized. The V and J genes are TRBV6-5 and TRBJ2-2; D not resolved. The CDR3 runs 13 residues. Germline CDR1 and CDR2: MNHEY and SVGAGI. Trimming took 7 bases from V and 1 from J, leaving 7 bases between them. The CDR3 sequence: CASTNGNTGELFF. DNA for the CDR3: TGTGCCAGCACAAACGGGAACACCGGGGAGCTGTTTTTT.

Relative to its sample, this clonotype is medium-sized. The chain combines TRBV19 with TRBJ2-7; D is unclear. The V and J ends lost 0 bases and 4 bases respectively, with 10 bases between them. The CDR3 extends over 14 amino acids. Germline V gene data show CDR1 as LNHDA and CDR2 as SQIVND (reference sequence). The CDR3 region has the DNA TGTGCCAGTAGTATAGATTGGGGAAGGTACGAGCAGTACGTC. The encoded protein is CASSIDWGRYEQYV.

In regard to this clonotype: A much bigger clone sits one base away, suggesting this may be a read error. The chain recombines TRBV4-2 with TRBJ2-7; 7 bases fit TRBD2. The CDR3 is 16 amino acids. Losses at the gene ends were 4 bases for V and 2 bases for J; bases not matched to a gene: 11. CDR1 and CDR2 from the germline V gene are LGHNA and YNFKEQ. CDR3 nucleotide sequence: TGTGCCAGCAGCCCGAAGCACGTGGGACTACCCTACGAGCAGTACTTC. Protein sequence: CASSPKHVGLPYEQYF.

By sample fraction, this clonotype is medium-sized. J is TRBJ2-3 and V is TRBV20-1, with 11 bases fitting TRBD2. CDR1 and CDR2 from the germline V gene are DFQATT and SNEGSKA (reference sequence). The CDR3 is 14 amino acids. With 6 bases clipped from V and 2 bases from J, the junction kept 4 bases outside the gene matches. The CDR3 region is CSARLAGTTDTQYF. The CDR3 region has the DNA TGCAGTGCCCGACTAGCGGGAACCACAGATACGCAGTATTTT.

The chain carries TRBV28 and TRBJ1-5, with D maybe TRBD1 (5 bases). This CDR3 is built from 14 residues. The V end lost 10 bases, the J end lost 5 bases, and 18 bases lay between the germline ends. Germline V gene data show CDR1 as MDHEN and CDR2 as SYDVKM. The CDR3 nucleotides read TGTGCCACCAGACAGAACTGGGGGGATCAGCCCCAGCATTTT. It is translated as CATRQNWGDQPQHF.

This clonotype has more than one count but fewer than ten. The V gene is TRBV20-1, the J gene TRBJ2-3, with TRBD2 matching over 12 bases. CDR1 is DFQATT, CDR2 SNEGSKA, per germline (reference sequence). Losses at the gene ends were 5 bases for V and 3 bases for J; bases not matched to a gene: 12. CDR3 size: 17 residues. The CDR3 DNA reads TGCAGTGCTCCCTCTAGCGGGGGGGCCGTCACAACAGATACGCAGTATTTT. Amino acid sequence: CSAPSSGGAVTTDTQYF.